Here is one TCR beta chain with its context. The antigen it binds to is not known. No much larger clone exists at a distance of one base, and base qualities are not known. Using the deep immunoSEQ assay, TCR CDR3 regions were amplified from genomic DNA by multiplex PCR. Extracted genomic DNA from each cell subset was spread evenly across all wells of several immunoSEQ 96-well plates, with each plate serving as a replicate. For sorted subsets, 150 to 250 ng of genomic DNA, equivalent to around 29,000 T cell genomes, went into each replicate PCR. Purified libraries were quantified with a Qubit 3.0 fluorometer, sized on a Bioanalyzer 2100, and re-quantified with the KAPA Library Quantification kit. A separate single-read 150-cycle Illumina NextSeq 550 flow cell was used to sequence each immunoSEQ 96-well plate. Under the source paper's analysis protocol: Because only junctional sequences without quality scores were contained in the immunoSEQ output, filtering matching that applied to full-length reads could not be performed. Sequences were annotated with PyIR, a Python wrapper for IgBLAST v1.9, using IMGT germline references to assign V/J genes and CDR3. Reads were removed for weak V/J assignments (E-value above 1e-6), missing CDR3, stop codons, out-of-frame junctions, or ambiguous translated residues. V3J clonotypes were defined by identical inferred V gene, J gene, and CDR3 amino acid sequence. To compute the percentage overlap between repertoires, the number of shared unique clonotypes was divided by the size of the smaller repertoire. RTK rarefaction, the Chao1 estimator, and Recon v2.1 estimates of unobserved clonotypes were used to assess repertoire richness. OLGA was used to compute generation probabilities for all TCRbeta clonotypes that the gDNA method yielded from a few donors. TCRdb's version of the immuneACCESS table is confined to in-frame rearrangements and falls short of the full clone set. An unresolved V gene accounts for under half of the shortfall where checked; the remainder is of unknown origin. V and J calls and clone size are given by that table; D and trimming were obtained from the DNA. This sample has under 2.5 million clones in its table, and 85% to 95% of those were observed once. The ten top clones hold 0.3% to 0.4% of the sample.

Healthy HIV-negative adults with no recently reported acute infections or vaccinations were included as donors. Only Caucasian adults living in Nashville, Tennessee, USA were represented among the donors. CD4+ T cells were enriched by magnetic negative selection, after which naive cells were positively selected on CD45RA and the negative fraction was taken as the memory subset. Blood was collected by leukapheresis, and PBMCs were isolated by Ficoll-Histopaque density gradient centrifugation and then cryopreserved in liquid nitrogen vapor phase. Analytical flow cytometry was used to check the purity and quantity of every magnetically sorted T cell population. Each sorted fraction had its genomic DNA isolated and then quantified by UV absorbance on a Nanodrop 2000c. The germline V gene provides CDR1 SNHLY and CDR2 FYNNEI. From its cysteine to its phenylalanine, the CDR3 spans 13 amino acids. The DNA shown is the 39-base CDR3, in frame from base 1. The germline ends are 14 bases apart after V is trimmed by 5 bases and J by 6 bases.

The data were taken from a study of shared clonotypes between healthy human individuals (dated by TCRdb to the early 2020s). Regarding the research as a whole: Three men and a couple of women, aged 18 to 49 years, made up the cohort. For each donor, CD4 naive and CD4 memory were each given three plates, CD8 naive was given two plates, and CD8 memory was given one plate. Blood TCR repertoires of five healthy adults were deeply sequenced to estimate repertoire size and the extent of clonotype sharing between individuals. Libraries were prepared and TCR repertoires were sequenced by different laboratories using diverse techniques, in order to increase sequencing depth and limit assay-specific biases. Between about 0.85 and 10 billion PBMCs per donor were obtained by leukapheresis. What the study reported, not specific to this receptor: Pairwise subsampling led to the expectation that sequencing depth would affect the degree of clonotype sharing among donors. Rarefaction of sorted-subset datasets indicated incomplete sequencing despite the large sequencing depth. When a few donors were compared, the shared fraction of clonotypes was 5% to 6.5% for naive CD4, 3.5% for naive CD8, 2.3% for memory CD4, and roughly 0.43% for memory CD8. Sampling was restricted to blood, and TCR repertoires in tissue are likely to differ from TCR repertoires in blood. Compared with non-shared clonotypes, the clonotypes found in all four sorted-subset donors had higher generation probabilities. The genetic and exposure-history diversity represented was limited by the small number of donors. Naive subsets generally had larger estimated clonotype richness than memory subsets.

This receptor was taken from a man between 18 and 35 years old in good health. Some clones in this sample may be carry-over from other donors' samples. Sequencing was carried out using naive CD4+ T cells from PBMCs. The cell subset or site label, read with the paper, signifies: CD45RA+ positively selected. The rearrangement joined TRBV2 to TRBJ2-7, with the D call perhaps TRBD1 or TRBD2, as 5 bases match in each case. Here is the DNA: TGTGCCAGCAGTAGTGCTCCCGGGACCGAGCAGTACTTC. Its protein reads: CASSSAPGTEQYF.